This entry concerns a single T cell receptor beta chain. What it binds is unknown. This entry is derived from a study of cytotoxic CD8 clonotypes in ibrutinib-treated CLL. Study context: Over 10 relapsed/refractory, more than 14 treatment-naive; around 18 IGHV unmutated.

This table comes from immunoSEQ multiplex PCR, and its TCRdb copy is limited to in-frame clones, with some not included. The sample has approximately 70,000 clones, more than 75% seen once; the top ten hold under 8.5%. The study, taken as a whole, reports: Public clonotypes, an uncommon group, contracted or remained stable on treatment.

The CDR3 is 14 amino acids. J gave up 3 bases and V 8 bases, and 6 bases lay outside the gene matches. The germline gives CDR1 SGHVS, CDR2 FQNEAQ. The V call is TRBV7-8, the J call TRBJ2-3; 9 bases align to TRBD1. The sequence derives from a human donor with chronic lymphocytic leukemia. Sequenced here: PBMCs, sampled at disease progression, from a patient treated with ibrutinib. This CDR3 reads CASQTGGKTDTQYF. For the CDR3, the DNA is TGTGCCAGCCAGACAGGGGGGAAGACAGATACGCAGTATTTT.